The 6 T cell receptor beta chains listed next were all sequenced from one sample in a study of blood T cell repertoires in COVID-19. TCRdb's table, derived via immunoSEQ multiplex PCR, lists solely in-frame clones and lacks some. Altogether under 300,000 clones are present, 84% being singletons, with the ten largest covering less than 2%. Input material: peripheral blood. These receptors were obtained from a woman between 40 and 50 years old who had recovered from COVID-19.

CDR3 protein: CASSADRGLNEQYF. The DNA for the CDR3 is TGTGCCAGCAGCGCAGACAGGGGGCTTAACGAGCAGTACTTC. The rearrangement links TRBV5-6 to TRBJ2-7; TRBD1 matches at 10 bases. The germline CDR1 and CDR2 sequences are SGHDT and YYEEEE. With 4 bases clipped from V and 5 bases from J, the junction kept 6 bases outside the gene matches. The CDR3 extends over 14 amino acids.

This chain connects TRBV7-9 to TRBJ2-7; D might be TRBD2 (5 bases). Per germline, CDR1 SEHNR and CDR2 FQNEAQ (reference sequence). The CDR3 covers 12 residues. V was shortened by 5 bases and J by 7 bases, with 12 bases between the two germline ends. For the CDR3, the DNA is TGTGCCAGCAGCCCCTCGGGAAGAGAGCAGTACTTC. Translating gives CASSPSGREQYF.

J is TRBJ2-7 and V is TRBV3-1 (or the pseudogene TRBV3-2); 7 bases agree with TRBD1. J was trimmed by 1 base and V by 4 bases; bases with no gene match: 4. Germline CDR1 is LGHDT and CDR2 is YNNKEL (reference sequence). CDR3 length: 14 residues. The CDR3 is CASSRRDRSYEQYF. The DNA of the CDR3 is TGTGCCAGCAGCCGCCGGGACAGATCCTACGAGCAGTACTTC.

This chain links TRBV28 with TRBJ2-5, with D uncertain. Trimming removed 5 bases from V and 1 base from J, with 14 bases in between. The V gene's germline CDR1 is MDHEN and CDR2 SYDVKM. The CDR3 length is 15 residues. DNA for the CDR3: TGTGCCAGCAGTCACCTCCGGCAGGTCCAAGAGACCCAGTACTTC. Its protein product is CASSHLRQVQETQYF.

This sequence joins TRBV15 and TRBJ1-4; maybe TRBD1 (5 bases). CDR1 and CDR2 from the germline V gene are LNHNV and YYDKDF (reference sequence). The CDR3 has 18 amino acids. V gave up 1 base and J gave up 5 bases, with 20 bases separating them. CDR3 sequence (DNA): TGTGCCACCAGCAGAGGTTACGCTGGTCGGAGGGGAAATGAAAAACTGTTTTTT. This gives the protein CATSRGYAGRRGNEKLFF.

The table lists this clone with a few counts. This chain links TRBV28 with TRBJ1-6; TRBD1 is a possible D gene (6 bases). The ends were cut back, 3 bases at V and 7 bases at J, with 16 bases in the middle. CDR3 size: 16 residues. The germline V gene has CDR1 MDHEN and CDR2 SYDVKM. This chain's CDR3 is CASSFLRDIGNSPLHF. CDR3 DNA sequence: TGTGCCAGCAGTTTCTTACGGGACATAGGAAATTCACCCCTCCACTTT.